Listed below are T cell receptor beta chains from one sample, sequenced in a study of blood T cell repertoires in COVID-19. The assay was immunoSEQ multiplex PCR, and TCRdb's table has in-frame clones only and misses some. This sample has 250,000 or so clones, with around 86% found just once. Sequenced material: PBMCs or T cells enriched from blood (not recorded which). The receptors shown here come from a woman aged 18-35 years who had recovered from COVID-19. CDR3s include the opening cysteine and the closing phenylalanine or tryptophan. A D gene is named only where the DNA matches it firmly. Clone size appears in some rows only: once, few, many, or a class for an expanded clone.

abundance	d_gene	v_gene	j_gene	CDR3aa	CDR3nt
.	.	TRBV9	TRBJ1-2	CASSVALTDGYTF	TGTGCCAGCAGCGTAGCGCTAACCGATGGCTACACCTTC
few	TRBD1	TRBV5-4	TRBJ1-4	CASSLGGQGNEKLFF	TGTGCCAGCAGCTTGGGGGGACAGGGTAATGAAAAACTGTTTTTT
.	.	TRBV30	TRBJ1-2	CAWSVRWGDYGYTF	TGTGCCTGGAGTGTACGATGGGGGGACTATGGCTACACCTTC
.	TRBD2	TRBV11-2	TRBJ2-1	CASSPRFSGGGNNEQFF	TGTGCCAGTAGCCCCCGTTTTAGCGGGGGGGGAAACAATGAGCAGTTCTTC
.	TRBD1	TRBV5-1	TRBJ2-3	CASSLRQGAGGDTQYF	TGCGCCAGCAGCTTGCGCCAGGGGGCTGGGGGAGATACGCAGTATTTT
.	TRBD2	TRBV10-3	TRBJ2-1	CAIHRGGLGNEQFF	TGTGCCATACATCGGGGGGGCCTGGGAAATGAGCAGTTCTTC
.	TRBD1	TRBV7-3	TRBJ1-6	CASSLRDRSFFNSPLHF	TGTGCCAGCAGCTTACGGGACAGGTCCTTCTTTAATTCACCCCTCCACTTT
.	TRBD1	TRBV11-3	TRBJ1-1	CASSPRQGTATEAFF	TGTGCCAGCAGCCCCCGACAGGGGACGGCCACTGAAGCTTTCTTT
once	TRBD1	TRBV27	TRBJ1-1	CASRKGQANTEAFF	TGTGCCAGCAGGAAGGGACAGGCGAACACTGAAGCTTTCTTT
.	.	TRBV28	TRBJ1-5	CAVGTRHYSNQPQHF	TGTGCCGTCGGGACAAGACATTATAGCAATCAGCCCCAGCATTTT
.	.	TRBV30	TRBJ2-7	CAWSVGSGSYEQYF	TGTGCCTGGAGTGTTGGCTCAGGCAGCTACGAGCAGTACTTC
once	.	TRBV4-1	TRBJ1-4	CASSQVVALAQIAVKLFF	TGCGCCAGCAGCCAAGTAGTAGCGTTGGCACAGATCGCAGTAAAACTGTTTTTT
.	TRBD2	TRBV3-1/TRBV3-2	TRBJ2-1	CASSQDRTSARSYNEQFF	TGTGCCAGCAGCCAAGATCGAACTAGCGCCCGCTCCTACAATGAGCAGTTCTTC
.	.	TRBV5-6	TRBJ2-5	CASSFSGEETQYF	TGTGCCAGCAGCTTCTCAGGGGAAGAGACCCAGTACTTC
.	.	TRBV3-1/TRBV3-2	TRBJ1-3	CASSQGSTGRSGNTIYF	TGTGCCAGCAGCCAAGGATCGACAGGCCGCTCTGGAAACACCATATATTTT
.	TRBD2	TRBV5-1	TRBJ2-1	CASSLVSSSGDLPQFF	TGCGCCAGCAGCTTGGTTTCCTCTAGCGGGGATCTCCCGCAGTTCTTC
.	.	TRBV2	TRBJ1-2	CASIDRRDGYTF	TGTGCCAGCATAGACAGGCGAGATGGCTACACCTTC
.	TRBD1	TRBV3-1/TRBV3-2	TRBJ2-6	CASSRGTGVSGANVLTF	TGTGCCAGCAGCCGCGGGACAGGGGTCTCTGGGGCCAACGTCCTGACTTTC
.	.	TRBV2	TRBJ1-4	CATASGGTNEKLFF	TGTGCCACCGCGTCGGGGGGAACTAATGAAAAACTGTTTTTT
.	TRBD1	TRBV9	TRBJ2-1	CASSVRDRGSYNEQFF	TGTGCCAGCAGCGTAAGGGACAGGGGCTCCTACAATGAGCAGTTCTTC
.	.	TRBV24-1	TRBJ2-1	CATSDLTSLNEQFF	TGTGCCACCAGTGACCTGACTAGTCTGAATGAGCAGTTCTTC
.	.	TRBV12-3/TRBV12-4	TRBJ1-2	CASSVSNYGYTF	TGTGCCAGCAGCGTGAGCAACTATGGCTACACCTTC
.	.	TRBV19	TRBJ2-5	CASKGWGGETQYF	TGTGCCAGTAAGGGGTGGGGAGGCGAGACCCAGTACTTC
.	.	TRBV4-3	TRBJ1-6	CASSQDYPQGSPLHF	TGCGCCAGCAGCCAAGATTACCCCCAGGGATCACCCCTCCACTTT
.	.	TRBV5-1	TRBJ2-5	CASSSSSGYGETQYF	TGCGCCAGCAGCTCCTCCTCGGGGTATGGAGAGACCCAGTACTTC
.	TRBD1	TRBV7-2	TRBJ1-1	CASSQSRDRGHF	TGTGCCAGCAGCCAGTCCCGGGACAGGGGTCACTTT
.	TRBD2	TRBV9	TRBJ2-7	CASSVDPGGRYEQYF	TGTGCCAGCAGCGTAGATCCGGGAGGGAGGTACGAGCAGTACTTC
few	.	TRBV19	TRBJ1-2	CASSSVYGYTF	TGTGCCAGTAGTTCTGTCTATGGCTACACCTTC
.	.	TRBV3-1/TRBV3-2	TRBJ1-5	CASSQGRGNQPQHF	TGTGCCAGCAGCCAAGGGAGAGGGAACCAGCCCCAGCATTTT
.	.	TRBV5-1	TRBJ1-1	CASSSRVGTEAFF	TGCGCCAGCAGCAGCAGGGTCGGCACTGAAGCTTTCTTT
few	.	TRBV2	TRBJ2-5	CASTGIPRGETQYF	TGTGCCAGCACGGGGATCCCCAGAGGAGAGACCCAGTACTTC
.	TRBD1	TRBV2	TRBJ2-6	CASRETGGFGANVLTF	TGTGCCAGCAGAGAAACAGGGGGCTTTGGGGCCAACGTCCTGACTTTC
.	.	TRBV2	TRBJ2-1	CASSFTRAPHNEQFF	TGTGCCAGCAGTTTTACCAGGGCCCCACACAATGAGCAGTTCTTC
.	TRBD1	TRBV6-5	TRBJ2-7	CASSYSKRGPYEQYF	TGTGCCAGCAGTTACTCGAAAAGGGGGCCCTACGAGCAGTACTTC
few	.	TRBV3-1/TRBV3-2	TRBJ1-3	CASSQPGQLRSGNTIYF	TGTGCCAGCAGCCAACCAGGACAGCTCCGCTCTGGAAACACCATATATTTT
.	TRBD1	TRBV3-1/TRBV3-2	TRBJ2-5	CASSPQDRGPKTQYF	TGTGCCAGCAGCCCCCAGGACAGGGGGCCGAAGACCCAGTACTTC
.	TRBD1	TRBV19	TRBJ1-1	CASSTQGRDTEAFF	TGTGCCAGTAGTACACAGGGGCGGGACACTGAAGCTTTCTTT
.	.	TRBV4-1	TRBJ2-2	CASSQDPPGLNTGELFF	TGCGCCAGCAGCCAAGATCCCCCCGGACTGAACACCGGGGAGCTGTTTTTT
.	.	TRBV2	TRBJ1-2	CASSERGFNYGYTF	TGTGCCAGCAGTGAACGGGGTTTTAACTATGGCTACACCTTC
.	TRBD1	TRBV30	TRBJ1-3	CAWTRQGGSGNTIYF	TGTGCCTGGACCAGACAGGGTGGCTCTGGAAACACCATATATTTT
once	.	TRBV13	TRBJ2-3	CASSPVRGGDTQYF	TGTGCCAGCAGCCCCGTGCGAGGGGGAGATACGCAGTATTTT
.	.	TRBV10-2	TRBJ1-1	CASRSSNTEAFF	TGCGCCAGCAGGTCTTCTAACACTGAAGCTTTCTTT
.	TRBD2	TRBV25-1	TRBJ2-1	CASLAGGIVNEQFF	TGTGCCAGTCTAGCGGGAGGGATTGTGAATGAGCAGTTCTTC
.	.	TRBV10-3	TRBJ2-5	CAIRAPGAKQETQYF	TGTGCCATCAGGGCCCCAGGGGCGAAGCAAGAGACCCAGTACTTC
.	TRBD1	TRBV27	TRBJ2-7	CANLTGVSYEQYF	TGTGCCAACTTGACAGGGGTCTCCTACGAGCAGTACTTC
.	.	TRBV19	TRBJ1-5	CASSMAGPFHSNQPQHF	TGTGCCAGTAGTATGGCTGGCCCGTTCCATAGCAATCAGCCCCAGCATTTT
.	TRBD1	TRBV28	TRBJ1-2	CASTISGTVHGYTF	TGTGCCAGCACTATTTCCGGGACAGTACATGGCTACACCTTC
.	.	TRBV4-1	TRBJ1-2	CASSQTGQSGGYTF	TGCGCCAGCAGCCAAACTGGACAGAGCGGTGGCTACACCTTC
.	.	TRBV20-1	TRBJ2-7	CSAQGSHEQYF	TGCAGTGCCCAGGGGTCCCACGAGCAGTACTTC
.	TRBD2	TRBV13	TRBJ2-3	CASSPTSGGAGDTQYF	TGTGCCAGCAGCCCGACTAGCGGGGGGGCCGGGGATACGCAGTATTTT